These 29 T cell receptor beta chains were all obtained from the same sample, sequenced in a study of blood T cell repertoires in COVID-19 (dated by TCRdb to 2019 to 2021). Libraries were prepared through the immunoSEQ multiplex PCR assay. Sourced from immuneACCESS, this table was stored by TCRdb with only in-frame sequences that have V and J called. A share of the clones is absent; for the studies checked, an unresolved V gene accounts for under half, and the remainder has no known explanation. The sample profile shows some 290,000 clones; nearly 90% of them were found once. Clones ranked in the top ten supply more than 0.85% of the sample. Sequencing was carried out using peripheral blood. These receptors were obtained from a woman in her 40s with COVID-19, enrolled during active disease.

The chain combines TRBV30 with TRBJ1-4; tentative D call: TRBD1 (6 bases). This CDR3 is 14 amino acids long. Per germline, CDR1 GTSNPN and CDR2 SVGIG (reference sequence). V lost 3 bases, J lost 2 bases, and 10 bases lay in between. DNA of the CDR3: TGTGCCTGGAGAAGACAGGCGACTAATGAAAAACTGTTTTTT. It yields the protein CAWRRQATNEKLFF.

The chain links TRBV5-1 to TRBJ1-6; D gene ambiguous. Germline V gene data show CDR1 as SGHRS and CDR2 as YFSETQ. This CDR3 is built from 15 residues. V dropped 4 bases and J dropped 7 bases, with 15 bases sitting between them. Written as DNA, the CDR3 is TGCGCCAGCAGCGTGAGCAACCGGTGGAATTCACCCCTCCACTTT. It translates to CASSVSNRWNSPLHF.

The chain recombines TRBV3-1 (or the pseudogene TRBV3-2) with TRBJ2-2; TRBD2 might be the D (6 bases). This CDR3 contains 18 residues. CDR1 LGHDT and CDR2 YNNKEL come from the germline V gene (reference sequence). The V and J ends lost 2 bases and 1 base respectively, with 17 bases between them. CDR3 nucleotides: TGTGCCAGCAGCCAAAAGGGGAGGACTACACTGAACACCGGGGAGCTGTTTTTT. This codes for CASSQKGRTTLNTGELFF.

This chain joins TRBV9 and TRBJ1-6; the D gene is possibly TRBD1 (5 bases). The germline V and J ends were trimmed by 0 bases and 9 bases, with 19 bases remaining between them. This CDR3 has 17 residues. Germline V gene data show CDR1 as SGDLS and CDR2 as YYNGEE. In nucleotides, the CDR3 is TGTGCCAGCAGCGTAGGATTGGCGGGGGGAAAAGGTTCACCCCTCCACTTT. It specifies CASSVGLAGGKGSPLHF.

This clone was picked up one time. The V and J genes are TRBV28 and TRBJ1-4, with D perhaps TRBD1 (5 bases). CDR1 MDHEN and CDR2 SYDVKM come from the germline V gene. CDR3 length: 14 amino acids. V lost 8 bases and J lost 3, with 13 bases in between. Here the CDR3 reads CASGQGGANEKLFF. The CDR3 DNA sequence: TGTGCCAGCGGGCAGGGAGGCGCTAATGAAAAACTGTTTTTT. Looking up the rest from reference TRBV28 and TRBJ1-4 gives the full variable domain: DVKVTQSSRYLVKRTGEKVFLECVQDMDHENMFWYRQDPGLGLRLIYFSYDVKMKEKGDIPEGYSVSREKKERFSLILESASTNQTSMYLCASGQGGANEKLFFGSGTQLSVL.

This chain links TRBV2 with TRBJ1-4; D unclear. Trimming left V 2 bases short and J 3 bases short, with 16 bases between. From germline, CDR1 is SNHLY and CDR2 FYNNEI. The CDR3 loop spans 17 amino acids. CDR3: CASSETPPGSANEKLFF. For the CDR3, the DNA is TGTGCCAGCAGTGAAACGCCGCCGGGGTCGGCTAATGAAAAACTGTTTTTT.

The chain combines TRBV7-3 with TRBJ1-1; no clear D. Trimming left V 1 base short and J 3 bases short, with 15 bases between. This CDR3 has 16 residues. Per germline, CDR1 SGHTA and CDR2 FQGTGA. The CDR3 nucleotides read TGTGCCAGCAGCTTAAATGGTCCGGGTAGCGACACTGAAGCTTTCTTT. This translates into CASSLNGPGSDTEAFF.

The rearrangement joins TRBV12-3 or TRBV12-4 to TRBJ1-2; tentatively, D is TRBD1 (6 bases). V was clipped by 6 bases and J by 8 bases, with 16 bases between them. The CDR3 extends over 13 amino acids. The CDR3 coding sequence is TGTGCCAGCAGGGAGGACAGTTTAGACGGCTACACCTTC. It is translated as CASREDSLDGYTF.

J is TRBJ1-6 and V is TRBV19, with 9 bases identical to TRBD1. CDR3 length equals 17 residues. The V gene end was trimmed by 4 bases and the J gene end by 6 bases; junction bases not matched to a gene: 10. Germline V gene data show CDR1 as LNHDA and CDR2 as SQIVND (reference sequence). DNA for the CDR3: TGTGCCAGTAGTACCAACTCCGGGACAGGGCTTAATTCACCCCTCCACTTT. It codes for CASSTNSGTGLNSPLHF. The variable domain in full, with the rest retrieved from reference TRBV19 and TRBJ1-6, is DGGITQSPKYLFRKEGQNVTLSCEQNLNHDAMYWYRQDPGQGLRLIYYSQIVNDFQKGDIAEGYSVSREKKESFPLTVTSAQKNPTAFYLCASSTNSGTGLNSPLHFGNGTRLTVT.

The chain employs TRBV3-1 (or the pseudogene TRBV3-2) and TRBJ2-5; perhaps TRBD2 as D (6 bases). Germline V gives CDR1 LGHDT, CDR2 YNNKEL (reference sequence). Trimming left V 4 bases short and J 0 bases short, with 15 bases between. The CDR3 runs 16 residues. CDR3 amino acids: CASSLGIAEHQETQYF. The CDR3 bases are TGTGCCAGCAGCCTGGGAATAGCGGAACACCAAGAGACCCAGTACTTC.

The rearrangement links TRBV29-1 to TRBJ2-2; D not resolved. V gave up 3 bases and J gave up 1 base, with 3 bases separating them. Germline V gene lookup returns CDR1 SQVTM and CDR2 ANQGSEA. This CDR3 spans 12 amino acids. The chain's CDR3 is CSVDKNTGELFF. The CDR3 bases are TGCAGCGTTGACAAGAACACCGGGGAGCTGTTTTTT.

This clone came up a few times. The chain combines TRBV7-2 with TRBJ2-7; TRBD1 agrees at 7 bases. Germline V CDR1 and CDR2: SGHTA, FQGNSA. The length of the CDR3 is 14 residues. The junction had 7 bases not matched to a gene; V was cut back by 5 bases and J by 3 bases. Written as DNA, the CDR3 is TGTGCCAGCAGCACACAGACAGGGTACTACGAGCAGTACTTC. As protein: CASSTQTGYYEQYF. Drawing the rest from reference TRBV7-2 and TRBJ2-7, the complete variable domain is GAGVSQSPSNKVTEKGKDVELRCDPISGHTALYWYRQSLGQGLEFLIYFQGNSAPDKSGLPSDRFSAERTGGSVSTLTIQRTQQEDSAVYLCASSTQTGYYEQYFGPGTRLTVT.

The V call is TRBV27, the J call TRBJ2-5; 7 nucleotides agree with TRBD1. Germline CDR1 reads MNHEY; CDR2 reads SMNVEV (reference sequence). The CDR3 has 15 amino acids. V lost 6 bases to trimming and J lost 6 bases; unmatched junction nucleotides: 13. CDR3 in amino acids: CASSPRQGPLKTQYF. In DNA, the CDR3 is TGTGCCAGCAGCCCTAGACAGGGCCCCTTGAAGACCCAGTACTTC.

This chain joins TRBV27 and TRBJ1-2; 8 bases fit TRBD1. The J segment lost 4 bases and the V segment lost 2 bases, leaving 6 bases of the junction unmatched. There are 15 residues in the CDR3. The germline gives CDR1 MNHEY, CDR2 SMNVEV (reference sequence). In nucleotides, the CDR3 is TGTGCCAGCAGTTTAACCGGGACAGGCCCCTATGGCTACACCTTC. It is translated as CASSLTGTGPYGYTF.

The chain links TRBV7-2 to TRBJ2-1; 10 bases match TRBD2. Germline-derived CDR1 and CDR2 are SGHTA and FQGNSA. V shed 5 bases, J shed 3 bases, and the junction held 4 bases outside the gene matches. The CDR3 is 15 residues long. The CDR3 coding sequence is TGTGCCAGCAGCCAGGGACTAGCGATCTACAATGAGCAGTTCTTC. This codes for CASSQGLAIYNEQFF. Based on the CDR3 plus reference TRBV7-2 and TRBJ2-1, the full variable domain is GAGVSQSPSNKVTEKGKDVELRCDPISGHTALYWYRQSLGQGLEFLIYFQGNSAPDKSGLPSDRFSAERTGGSVSTLTIQRTQQEDSAVYLCASSQGLAIYNEQFFGPGTRLTVL.

This rearrangement joins TRBV30 to TRBJ2-7, with D tentatively TRBD1 (5 bases). Germline CDR1 is GTSNPN and CDR2 is SVGIG (reference sequence). The V end lost 0 bases, the J end lost 2 bases, and 11 bases lay between the germline ends. The CDR3 loop spans 14 amino acids. CDR3 amino acids: CAWSVGHSTYEQYF. Written as DNA, the CDR3 is TGTGCCTGGAGTGTTGGACACTCGACCTACGAGCAGTACTTC. Using reference TRBV30 and TRBJ2-7 for the parts outside the CDR3, the full variable domain is SQTIHQWPATLVQPVGSPLSLECTVEGTSNPNLYWYRQAAGRGLQLLFYSVGIGQISSEVPQNLSASRPQDRQFILSSKKLLLSDSGFYLCAWSVGHSTYEQYFGPGTRLTVT.

CDR3 nucleotide sequence: TGTGCCAGTACCCCGGGCGGGGGCGCCATATATTTT. This gives the protein CASTPGGGAIYF. The V and J genes are TRBV19 and TRBJ1-3; possibly TRBD1 for D (6 bases). The V end lost 7 bases, the J end lost 11 bases, and 15 bases lay between the germline ends. The CDR3 spans 12 residues. Germline V gene data show CDR1 as LNHDA and CDR2 as SQIVND (reference sequence). Filled out from reference TRBV19 and TRBJ1-3, the complete variable domain reads DGGITQSPKYLFRKEGQNVTLSCEQNLNHDAMYWYRQDPGQGLRLIYYSQIVNDFQKGDIAEGYSVSREKKESFPLTVTSAQKNPTAFYLCASTPGGGAIYFGEGSWLTVV.

The gene calls are TRBV7-3 and TRBJ1-1, with D possibly matching TRBD1 (5 bases). Trimming stripped 3 bases from V and 5 bases from J, with 22 bases between. The CDR3 sequence is 17 residues long. Germline lookup yields CDR1 SGHTA and CDR2 FQGTGA. CDR3 protein: CASSFIGALGGTTEAFF. The CDR3 nucleotides read TGTGCCAGCAGCTTTATTGGGGCACTCGGGGGAACTACTGAAGCTTTCTTT.

The J gene is TRBJ2-7, the V gene TRBV7-8, with D perhaps matching TRBD2 (6 bases). Germline V CDR1 and CDR2: SGHVS, FQNEAQ. This CDR3 region has 13 residues. The ends were cut back, 7 bases at V and 0 bases at J, with 10 bases in the middle. CDR3 in amino acids: CASTWRGSYEQYF. In DNA, the CDR3 is TGTGCCAGCACCTGGCGGGGCTCCTACGAGCAGTACTTC.

The chain is built from TRBV28 and TRBJ1-4; no clear D. The CDR3 is made up of 13 amino acids. CDR1 MDHEN and CDR2 SYDVKM come from the germline V gene. V lost 11 bases and J lost 8, with 18 bases in between. The CDR3 DNA reads as TGTGCCGCTAAAAGGCCGGGAGAAGAAAAACTGTTTTTT. Amino acid sequence: CAAKRPGEEKLFF.

This clone was seen at least ten times. V and J are TRBV6-4 and TRBJ2-1, with 9 bases fitting TRBD2. Germline V gives CDR1 MRHNA, CDR2 SNTAGT. CDR3 length: 14 amino acids. After removal of 0 bases from V and 6 bases from J, the junction contained 0 bases not matched to a gene. CDR3 amino acids: CASSDSREGNEQFF. Here the CDR3 DNA reads TGTGCCAGCAGTGACTCGCGGGAGGGCAATGAGCAGTTCTTC.

The chain is built from TRBV27 and TRBJ2-7; the match to TRBD2 covers 8 bases. The CDR3 runs 16 residues. The V gene's germline CDR1 is MNHEY and CDR2 SMNVEV (reference sequence). Germline trimming cut 2 bases from V and 4 bases from J; bases unmatched to any gene: 10. The CDR3 DNA follows: TGTGCCAGCAGTTTACTTCGGGGAGCGGGAGAGTACGAGCAGTACTTC. Translated: CASSLLRGAGEYEQYF.

V is TRBV7-8 and J is TRBJ1-2; D is perhaps TRBD1 (6 bases). The V end lost 0 bases, the J end lost 6 bases, and 11 bases lay between the germline ends. This CDR3 is built from 14 residues. The germline gives CDR1 SGHVS, CDR2 FQNEAQ. CDR3 nucleotides: TGTGCCAGCAGCTTAGCGGCGGGGGCGCATGGCTACACCTTC. This sequence encodes CASSLAAGAHGYTF.

This sequence joins TRBV27 and TRBJ2-3; 10 nucleotides match TRBD2. The CDR3 spans 18 residues. Germline V gives CDR1 MNHEY, CDR2 SMNVEV (reference sequence). The trim removed 2 bases at V and 4 bases at J, leaving 12 bases unmatched. Here the CDR3 DNA reads TGTGCCAGCAGTTTACGGGGGGCGGGGCTAGCGGGGGCAGATACGCAGTATTTT. Protein: CASSLRGAGLAGADTQYF.

CDR3 in DNA: TGTGCCAGCAGGACCCACATGGGAGAGCTAGCGGGGATGGGCACAGATACGCAGTATTTT. It is translated as CASRTHMGELAGMGTDTQYF. V usage is TRBV28 and J usage is TRBJ2-3; 9 bases are shared with TRBD2. Germline V gene data show CDR1 as MDHEN and CDR2 as SYDVKM. This CDR3 comprises 20 residues. V lost 6 bases to trimming and J lost 1 base; unmatched junction nucleotides: 20.

The rearrangement links TRBV6-5 to TRBJ2-7; 7 positions match TRBD2. V was clipped by 2 bases and J by 3 bases; unmatched bases: 7. The CDR3 extends over 15 amino acids. CDR1 MNHEY and CDR2 SVGAGI come from the germline V gene. The CDR3 here is CASSYRRGSDYEQYF. The CDR3 nucleotides are TGTGCCAGCAGTTACAGGCGGGGGAGCGACTACGAGCAGTACTTC.

V usage is TRBV7-2 and J usage is TRBJ2-3; TRBD2 matches 9 bases. V was clipped by 6 bases and J by 6 bases; unmatched bases: 10. CDR1 is SGHTA, CDR2 FQGNSA, per germline. The length of the CDR3 is 15 residues. CDR3 sequence reads: CASRQLIAGADTQYF. The CDR3 DNA is TGTGCCAGCAGACAACTAATAGCGGGGGCGGATACGCAGTATTTT.

The chain links TRBV5-1 to TRBJ1-1; no reliable D call. The V end was cut by 1 base, the J end by 4 bases, with 11 bases between. The CDR3 covers 14 residues. Germline V CDR1 and CDR2: SGHRS, YFSETQ. The CDR3 sequence: CASSLHTGGTEAFF. Here the CDR3 DNA reads TGCGCCAGCAGCTTGCATACCGGCGGCACTGAAGCTTTCTTT.

The chain recombines TRBV29-1 with TRBJ1-1; D not certain. V was shortened by 1 base and J by 7 bases, with 10 bases between the two germline ends. This CDR3 has 12 residues. CDR1 and CDR2 from the germline V gene are SQVTM and ANQGSEA. CDR3 nucleotides: TGCAGCGTTGAAGTGGCCCAGATTGAAGCTTTCTTT. It codes for CSVEVAQIEAFF.